This TCR beta chain comes out of a study of CD8 T cells in ankylosing spondylitis (dated by TCRdb to 2017 to 2019). Turning to the overall study: The study profiled T cell receptor beta repertoires in healthy donors and ankylosing spondylitis patients to find disease-linked TCR variants. The whole study cohort included 108 healthy donors and 20 to 30 ankylosing spondylitis patients. Peripheral blood was sampled, and synovial fluid was additionally collected from ankylosing spondylitis patients.

TCRdb records Illumina HiSeq 2500 as the sequencer. TCR beta libraries were prepared by quantitative 5'-RACE with molecular barcodes. From the authors' description of their analysis: To identify disease-linked TCR variants, a new computational method was used, one built on a probabilistic model of VDJ rearrangement. The raw public reads went through TCRdb reprocessing: fastp at Q25, MiXCR clone calling, in-frame beta chains kept. Rows matching on CDR3 protein sequence are summarized as one entry with the most common DNA and genes. Clone size and V and J calls follow TCRdb, not the original study. For this sample the table gives about 270,000 distinct CDR3 sequences, of which roughly 32% were detected only once. The ten largest account for roughly 4% of the sample. This clonotype was observed a handful of times. The specificity of this receptor is unknown. Base qualities were left out, and no much larger clone turns up one base away.

Trimming costs V 2 bases and J 8 bases, and their ends lie 16 bases apart. CDR1 DFQATT and CDR2 SNEGSKA were looked up in the germline V gene (reference sequence). Its CDR3 holds 14 amino acids, cysteine through phenylalanine. The sequence is cut down to CDR3 DNA, 42 bases in frame from base 1. What the research found in general, with its limitations: The disease-linked clones were reported as significantly enriched in matched synovial fluid samples from ankylosing spondylitis patients. Some motif variants were previously reported in synovial fluid and blood of reactive arthritis patients, suggesting common disease-initiation mechanisms. A TCR beta motif of several highly homologous amino acid variants appeared characteristic of blood from ankylosing spondylitis patients. The disease-linked clones had a CD8+ phenotype and were found at relatively low frequencies in peripheral blood.

This TCR derives from a male donor with ankylosing spondylitis or in good health (not recorded which). The V and J segments used are TRBV20-1 and TRBJ2-1, and TRBD1 may be the D gene, going by 5 matching bases. The source material was blood, either unsorted or a sorted T cell fraction (not recorded which). The nucleotide sequence reads TGCAGTGCTAGATCCGCAGGGATTTCCTATGAGCAGTTCTTC. It translates as CSARSAGISYEQFF.